Each of the 7 T cell receptor beta chains below was sequenced from the same sample in a study of cytomegalovirus exposure and HLA in healthy donors. A multiplex PCR was run with 60 Vbeta primers and 13 Jbeta primers. TCRdb's copy holds only in-frame clones and misses some; the assay was immunoSEQ multiplex PCR. The repertoire holds 150,000 or so clones, with around 74% as singletons. The sequenced sample was PBMCs. The source of these receptors is a woman in her thirties in good health and CMV-seronegative.

The rearrangement links TRBV5-1 to TRBJ2-2; 7 bases map to TRBD2. V was pared by 1 base and J by 2 bases, with 8 bases of the junction left unmatched. The CDR3 sequence is 17 residues long. CDR1 is SGHRS, CDR2 YFSETQ, per germline. The CDR3 coding sequence is TGCGCCAGCAGCTTGCCTGAAGGGAGGGGTAACACCGGGGAGCTGTTTTTT. Translation: CASSLPEGRGNTGELFF.

The chain uses TRBV2 and TRBJ2-2, with TRBD1 matching 9 bases. The germline V gene encodes CDR1 SNHLY and CDR2 FYNNEI. The CDR3 contains 16 residues. Trimming at V came to 6 bases and at J to 5 bases, leaving 10 bases not matched to a gene. CDR3: CASRPQGAWGTGELFF. The DNA for the CDR3 is TGTGCCAGCAGGCCACAGGGGGCATGGGGAACCGGGGAGCTGTTTTTT.

This chain links TRBV4-1 with TRBJ1-5; TRBD1 might be the D (6 bases). V was shortened by 0 bases and J by 8 bases, with 14 bases between the two germline ends. Per the germline V gene, CDR1 is MGHRA and CDR2 is YSYEKL. CDR3 size: 15 residues. The CDR3 is CASSQDLRGIEPQHF. CDR3 bases: TGCGCCAGCAGCCAAGATTTGAGGGGGATAGAGCCCCAGCATTTT.

The chain employs TRBV5-4 and TRBJ1-2; TRBD1 agrees at 10 bases. The CDR3 extends over 16 amino acids. CDR1 is SGHNT, CDR2 YYREEE, per germline (reference sequence). J was trimmed by 1 base and V by 4 bases; bases with no gene match: 7. The CDR3 nucleotides are TGTGCCAGCAGCCCCGGGACAGGGGCCCTTAACTATGGCTACACCTTC. Translating it yields CASSPGTGALNYGYTF.

V usage is TRBV7-2 and J usage is TRBJ2-5; no reliable D call. Trimming pared 5 bases from V and 5 bases from J, leaving 9 bases between. Germline CDR1 and CDR2: SGHTA and FQGNSA. The CDR3 sequence is 12 residues long. Here the CDR3 reads CASSPLRETQYF. In DNA form, the CDR3 reads TGTGCCAGCAGCCCCCTTCGGGAGACCCAGTACTTC.

This sequence joins TRBV5-5 and TRBJ2-2, with TRBD1 identical over 10 bases. The J segment lost 5 bases and the V segment lost 1 base, leaving 8 bases of the junction unmatched. The CDR3 has 17 amino acids. CDR1 and CDR2 (germline): SGHKS, YYEKEE (reference sequence). CDR3 nucleotides: TGTGCCAGCAGCTTGCCCCGGGACAGGGGAGGTACCGGGGAGCTGTTTTTT. Translating gives CASSLPRDRGGTGELFF.

This chain connects TRBV7-9 to TRBJ2-4; a possible D gene is TRBD1 (6 bases). This CDR3 has 15 residues. Germline CDR1 reads SEHNR; CDR2 reads FQNEAQ (reference sequence). Trimming took 6 bases from V and 8 from J, leaving 20 bases between them. The DNA for the CDR3 is TGTGCCAGCAGTTCCGGGACATATCTGTGGGACATTCAGTACTTC. Its protein product is CASSSGTYLWDIQYF. The full variable domain, its missing parts supplied by reference TRBV7-9 and TRBJ2-4, is DTGVSQNPRHKITKRGQNVTFRCDPISEHNRLYWYRQTLGQGPEFLTYFQNEAQLEKSRLLSDRFSAERPKGSFSTLEIQRTEQGDSAMYLCASSSGTYLWDIQYFGAGTRLSVL.